This T cell receptor beta chain was captured by sequencing in a study of CD8 T cells in Susac syndrome. cDNA came from 0.5 to 1 ug RNA primed by random hexamers. TCRdb re-called the immunoSEQ multiplex PCR reads with MiXCR, one entry per CDR3 protein. The table records 180,000 or so distinct CDR3 sequences, roughly 94% of them present only once. Losses at the gene ends were 0 bases for V and 4 bases for J; bases not matched to a gene: 7. The germline V gene has CDR1 LGHDT and CDR2 YNNKEL (reference sequence). The CDR3 is made up of 19 amino acids. Isolation of CD8+ and CD4+ T cells was performed negatively, whereas enrichment of TEMRA cells was done by FACS.

Sequencing was carried out using CD4+ T cells from PBMCs. The TCR sequence derives from a human donor in good health. The rearrangement uses TRBV3-1 and TRBJ2-1; 15 nucleotides agree with TRBD2. DNA for the CDR3: TGTGCCAGCAGCCAAGACCCTGGGACTAGCGGGAGGAGGTACAATGAGCAGTTCTTC. This gives the protein CASSQDPGTSGRRYNEQFF.